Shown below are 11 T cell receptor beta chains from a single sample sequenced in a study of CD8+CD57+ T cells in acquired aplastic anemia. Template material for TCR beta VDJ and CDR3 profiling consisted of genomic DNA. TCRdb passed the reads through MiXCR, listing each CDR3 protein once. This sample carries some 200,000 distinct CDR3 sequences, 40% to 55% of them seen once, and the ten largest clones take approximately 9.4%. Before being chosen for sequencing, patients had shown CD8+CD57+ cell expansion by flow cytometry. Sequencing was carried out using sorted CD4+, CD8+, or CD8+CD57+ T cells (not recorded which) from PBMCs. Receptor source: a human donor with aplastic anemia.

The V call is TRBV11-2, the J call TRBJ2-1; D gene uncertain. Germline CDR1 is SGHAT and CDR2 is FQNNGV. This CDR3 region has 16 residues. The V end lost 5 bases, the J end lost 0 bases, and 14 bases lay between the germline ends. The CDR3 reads CASSLRADSSYNEQFF. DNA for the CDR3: TGTGCCAGCAGCCTCCGGGCGGATAGCTCCTACAATGAGCAGTTCTTC.

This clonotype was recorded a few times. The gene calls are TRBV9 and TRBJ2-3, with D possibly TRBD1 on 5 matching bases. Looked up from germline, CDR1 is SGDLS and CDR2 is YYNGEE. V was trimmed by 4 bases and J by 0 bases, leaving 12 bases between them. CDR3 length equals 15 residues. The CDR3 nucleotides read TGTGCCAGCAGCTACGACAGTGCTAGCACAGATACGCAGTATTTT. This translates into CASSYDSASTDTQYF.

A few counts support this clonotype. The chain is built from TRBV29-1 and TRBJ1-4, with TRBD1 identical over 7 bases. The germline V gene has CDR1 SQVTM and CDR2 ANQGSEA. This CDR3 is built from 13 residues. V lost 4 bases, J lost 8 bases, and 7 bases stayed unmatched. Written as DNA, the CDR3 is TGCAGCGTTGCCAACAGGGGCAGGGAAAAACTGTTTTTT. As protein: CSVANRGREKLFF.

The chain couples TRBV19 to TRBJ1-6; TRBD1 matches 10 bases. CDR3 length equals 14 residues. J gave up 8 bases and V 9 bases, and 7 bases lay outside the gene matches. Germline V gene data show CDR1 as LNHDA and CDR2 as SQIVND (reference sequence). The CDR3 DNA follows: TGTGCCAGCACCGGGGGACAGGGGCATTCACCCCTCCACTTT. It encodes CASTGGQGHSPLHF.

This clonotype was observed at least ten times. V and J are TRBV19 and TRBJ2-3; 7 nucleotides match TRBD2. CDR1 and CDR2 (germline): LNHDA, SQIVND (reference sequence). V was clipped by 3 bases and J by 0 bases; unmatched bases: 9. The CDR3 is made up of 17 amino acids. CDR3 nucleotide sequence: TGTGCCAGTAGTATCGGGTCGCTAGCGGCTAGCACAGATACGCAGTATTTT. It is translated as CASSIGSLAASTDTQYF.

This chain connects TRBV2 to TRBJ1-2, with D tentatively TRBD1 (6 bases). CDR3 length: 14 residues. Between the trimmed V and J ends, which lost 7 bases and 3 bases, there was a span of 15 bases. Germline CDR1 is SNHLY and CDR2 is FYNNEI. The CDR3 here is CASTLDSRDYGYTF. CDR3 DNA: TGTGCCAGCACCCTGGACAGCAGGGACTATGGCTACACCTTC.

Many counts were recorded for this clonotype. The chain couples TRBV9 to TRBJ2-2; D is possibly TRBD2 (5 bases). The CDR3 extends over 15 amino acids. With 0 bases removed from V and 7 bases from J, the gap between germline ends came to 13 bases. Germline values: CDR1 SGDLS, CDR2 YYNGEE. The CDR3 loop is CASSVGQVGNGELFF. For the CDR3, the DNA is TGTGCCAGCAGCGTAGGGCAGGTCGGGAACGGGGAGCTGTTTTTT.

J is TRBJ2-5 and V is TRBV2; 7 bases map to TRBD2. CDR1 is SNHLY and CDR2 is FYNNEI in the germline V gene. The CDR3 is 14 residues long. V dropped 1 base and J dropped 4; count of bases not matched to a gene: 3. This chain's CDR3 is CASSEESGGETQYF. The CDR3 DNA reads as TGTGCCAGCAGTGAAGAGTCGGGAGGAGAGACCCAGTACTTC.

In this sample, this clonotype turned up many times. The DNA for the CDR3 is TGTGCCAGCAGCTTAGCGGCGGGAAGCTACGAGACCCAGTACTTC. Translation: CASSLAAGSYETQYF. The chain couples TRBV7-2 to TRBJ2-5, with D perhaps TRBD2 (6 bases). Germline V gives CDR1 SGHTA, CDR2 FQGNSA. The CDR3 contains 15 residues. The ends were cut back, 0 bases at V and 5 bases at J, with 13 bases in the middle.

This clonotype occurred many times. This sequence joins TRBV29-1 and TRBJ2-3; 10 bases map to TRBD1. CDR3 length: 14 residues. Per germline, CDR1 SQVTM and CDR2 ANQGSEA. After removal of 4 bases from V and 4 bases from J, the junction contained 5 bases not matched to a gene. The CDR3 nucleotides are TGCAGCGTTGGCGAGGGACAGGGGTCAGATACGCAGTATTTT. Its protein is CSVGEGQGSDTQYF.

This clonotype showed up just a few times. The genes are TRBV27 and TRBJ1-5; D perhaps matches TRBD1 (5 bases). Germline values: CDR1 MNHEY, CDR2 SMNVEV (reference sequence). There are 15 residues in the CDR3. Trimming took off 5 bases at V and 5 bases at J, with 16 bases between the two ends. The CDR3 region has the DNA TGTGCCAGCAGTCGCCGGGGGAATCGTGATCAGCCCCAGCATTTT. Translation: CASSRRGNRDQPQHF.